The entry below describes one TCR beta chain. Trimming left V 4 bases short and J 3 bases short, with 9 bases between. CDR3 length equals 13 residues. Germline assignment: CDR1 SEHNR and CDR2 FQNEAQ (reference sequence). Then a second PCR, running roughly 7 to 12 cycles, was carried out with a sample-barcoded 5' primer and a J-beta primer mix. TCRdb processed the 5' RACE reads anew with MiXCR; each CDR3 protein has one entry. The sample lists 600,000 to 1,000,000 distinct CDR3 sequences; 58% were seen once. The record originates from a study of blood T cells in healthy people across ages. Every donor contributed roughly 10 milliliters of peripheral blood by blood draw. No fewer than 5 micrograms of total RNA were isolated from every sample.

The chain recombines TRBV7-9 with TRBJ1-1, with TRBD1 as a possible D gene (6 bases). The source is a man under 40 in good health. Sequencing used blood. The CDR3 DNA is TGTGCCAGCAGCTATAACAGGGACACTGAAGCTTTCTTT. Translating gives CASSYNRDTEAFF.